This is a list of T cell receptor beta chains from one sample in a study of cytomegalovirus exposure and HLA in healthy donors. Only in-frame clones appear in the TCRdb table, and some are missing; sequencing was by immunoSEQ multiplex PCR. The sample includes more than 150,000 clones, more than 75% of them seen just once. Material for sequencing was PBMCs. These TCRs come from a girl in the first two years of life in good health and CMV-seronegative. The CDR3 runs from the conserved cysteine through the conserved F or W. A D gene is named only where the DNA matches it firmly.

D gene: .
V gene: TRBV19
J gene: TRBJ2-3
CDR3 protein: CASSMTRSASTDTQYF
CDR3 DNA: TGTGCCAGTAGTATGACGAGGAGTGCTAGCACAGATACGCAGTATTTT

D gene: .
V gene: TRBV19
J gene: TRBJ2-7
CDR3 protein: CASLFASLKSILRAQRLTYEQYF
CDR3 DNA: TGTGCCAGTCTGTTTGCTTCGCTAAAATCAATTTTGAGGGCGCAGAGATTAACCTACGAGCAGTACTTC

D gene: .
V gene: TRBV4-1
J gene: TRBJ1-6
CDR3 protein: CASSQVLRGRKGSPLHF
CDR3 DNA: TGCGCCAGCAGCCAAGTCTTAAGGGGAAGGAAGGGTTCACCCCTCCACTTT

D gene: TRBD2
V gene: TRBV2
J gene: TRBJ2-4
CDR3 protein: CASSLREGPNIQYF
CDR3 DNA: TGTGCCAGCTCCCTTAGGGAGGGACCAAACATTCAGTACTTC

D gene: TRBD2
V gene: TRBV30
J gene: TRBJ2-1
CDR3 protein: CAWSVRRTSLNEQFF
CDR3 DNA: TGTGCCTGGAGTGTACGACGGACTAGCTTGAATGAGCAGTTCTTC

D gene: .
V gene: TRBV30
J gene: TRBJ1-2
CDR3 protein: CAWSAGGIGTF
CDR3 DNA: TGTGCCTGGAGTGCGGGGGGCATCGGCACCTTC

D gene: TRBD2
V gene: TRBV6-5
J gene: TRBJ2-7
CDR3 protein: CASSSLAGSYEQYF
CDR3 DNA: TGTGCCAGCAGTTCACTAGCGGGCTCCTACGAGCAGTACTTC

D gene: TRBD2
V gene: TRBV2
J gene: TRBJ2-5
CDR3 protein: CATSGEETQYF
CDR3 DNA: TGTGCCACTAGCGGGGAAGAGACCCAGTACTTC

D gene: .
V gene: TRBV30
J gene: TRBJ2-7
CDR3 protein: CAWSAASSYEQYF
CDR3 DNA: TGTGCCTGGAGTGCCGCTAGCTCCTACGAGCAGTACTTC

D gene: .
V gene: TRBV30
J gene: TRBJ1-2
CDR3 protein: CALAPQYNYGYTF
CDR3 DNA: TGTGCCTTGGCCCCCCAGTATAACTATGGCTACACCTTC

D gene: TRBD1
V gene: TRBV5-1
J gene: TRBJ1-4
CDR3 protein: CASSPQGAMEKLFF
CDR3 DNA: TGCGCCAGCAGCCCACAGGGGGCCATGGAAAAACTGTTTTTT

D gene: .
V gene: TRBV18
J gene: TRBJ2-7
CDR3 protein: CASSLPGQANYEQYF
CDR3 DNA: TGTGCCAGCTCACTCCCGGGACAAGCAAACTACGAGCAGTACTTC

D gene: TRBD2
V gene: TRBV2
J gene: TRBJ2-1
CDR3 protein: CASSVEAGGLNEQFF
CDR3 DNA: TGTGCCAGCAGTGTAGAAGCGGGAGGGCTGAATGAGCAGTTCTTC

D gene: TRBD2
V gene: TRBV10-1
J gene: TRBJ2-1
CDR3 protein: CASSDRGTSGNLHEQFF
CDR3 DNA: TGCGCCAGCAGTGACCGCGGGACTAGCGGGAATCTCCATGAGCAGTTCTTC

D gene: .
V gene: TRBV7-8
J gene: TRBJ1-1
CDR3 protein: CASSQRGMRNTEAFF
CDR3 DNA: TGTGCCAGCAGCCAAAGGGGTATGAGAAACACTGAAGCTTTCTTT

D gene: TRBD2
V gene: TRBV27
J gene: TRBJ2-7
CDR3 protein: CASRAGAGDYYEQYF
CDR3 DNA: TGTGCCAGCAGGGCGGGAGCGGGGGATTACTACGAGCAGTACTTC

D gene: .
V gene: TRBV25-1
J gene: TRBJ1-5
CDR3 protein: CASRRGSNQPQHF
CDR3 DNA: TGTGCCAGCAGGCGGGGGAGCAATCAGCCCCAGCATTTT

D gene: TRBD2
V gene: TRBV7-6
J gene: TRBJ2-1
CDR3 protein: CASSLAPGSRGRANNEQFF
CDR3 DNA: TGTGCCAGCAGCTTGGCCCCAGGGTCTCGCGGGAGGGCCAACAATGAGCAGTTCTTC

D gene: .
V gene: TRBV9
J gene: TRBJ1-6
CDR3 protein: CASSPLAGRNSPLHF
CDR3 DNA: TGTGCCAGCAGCCCCTTGGCAGGGCGGAATTCACCCCTCCACTTT

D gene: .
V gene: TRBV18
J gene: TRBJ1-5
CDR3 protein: CASSPLGDQPQHF
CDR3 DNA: TGTGCCAGCTCACCGCTCGGGGATCAGCCCCAGCATTTT

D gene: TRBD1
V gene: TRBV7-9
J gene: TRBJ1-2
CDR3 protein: CSSSRRQGDYGYTF
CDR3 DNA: TGTTCCAGCAGCCGACGACAGGGTGACTATGGCTACACCTTC

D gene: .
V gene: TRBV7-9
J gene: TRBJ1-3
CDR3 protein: CASSLVGLSGNTIYF
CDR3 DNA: TGTGCCAGCAGCTTAGTCGGACTCTCTGGAAACACCATATATTTT

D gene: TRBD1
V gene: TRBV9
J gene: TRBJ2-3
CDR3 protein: CASSVRAGQGLAVTDTQYF
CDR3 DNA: TGTGCCAGCAGCGTAAGAGCTGGACAGGGATTAGCGGTCACAGATACGCAGTATTTT